These 30 T cell receptor beta chains came from one sample sequenced in a study of blood T cell repertoires in COVID-19 (dated by TCRdb to between 2020 and 2021). The method behind the library was the immunoSEQ multiplex PCR assay. The table comes from immuneACCESS by way of TCRdb, which keeps in-frame sequences with V and J called. Part of the clones is missing from these tables; in studies checked, under half for an unresolved V gene and the rest for unknown reasons. For this sample there are some 280,000 clones; roughly 85% appear just once. The ten largest account for 3% of the sample. Sequencing was carried out using peripheral blood. Receptors originate from a woman younger than 45 with active or convalescent COVID-19.

The V gene is TRBV27, the J gene TRBJ1-3, with D uncertain. The CDR3 sequence is 16 residues long. Looked up from germline, CDR1 is MNHEY and CDR2 is SMNVEV (reference sequence). V dropped 5 bases and J dropped 8 bases, with 22 bases sitting between them. CDR3 in DNA: TGTGCCAGCAGTCCCCGCTTTGTGAAGGGCGGGCACACCATATATTTT. Its protein is CASSPRFVKGGHTIYF.

In this sample, this clone turned up once. V is TRBV7-9 and J is TRBJ2-7; 7 nucleotides match TRBD1. Germline CDR1 is SEHNR and CDR2 is FQNEAQ (reference sequence). This CDR3 region has 14 residues. V lost 5 bases to trimming and J lost 1 base; unmatched junction nucleotides: 5. CDR3 in amino acids: CASSPPGQSYEQYF. The CDR3 nucleotides are TGTGCCAGCAGCCCCCCGGGACAGTCCTACGAGCAGTACTTC.

The chain employs TRBV6-5 and TRBJ1-5; TRBD1 aligns across 9 bases. CDR3 length: 16 amino acids. Germline assignment: CDR1 MNHEY and CDR2 SVGAGI. After removal of 4 bases from V and 0 bases from J, the junction contained 4 bases not matched to a gene. The CDR3 DNA sequence: TGTGCCAGCAGTTCCGGGACAGGGTATAGCAATCAGCCCCAGCATTTT. Its protein is CASSSGTGYSNQPQHF.

This sequence joins TRBV5-1 and TRBJ1-6; tentatively, D is TRBD1 (5 bases). There are 14 residues in the CDR3. V lost 4 bases and J lost 5, with 10 bases in between. CDR1 is SGHRS, CDR2 YFSETQ, per germline. Written as DNA, the CDR3 is TGCGCCAGCAGCCCCGAAGGGGATAATTCACCCCTCCACTTT. Translated, it gives CASSPEGDNSPLHF. Full variable domain (remainder filled in from reference TRBV5-1 and TRBJ1-6): KAGVTQTPRYLIKTRGQQVTLSCSPISGHRSVSWYQQTPGQGLQFLFEYFSETQRNKGNFPGRFSGRQFSNSRSEMNVSTLELGDSALYLCASSPEGDNSPLHFGNGTRLTVT.

The rearrangement joins TRBV12-3 or TRBV12-4 to TRBJ1-2; D gene uncertain. V lost 7 bases to trimming and J lost 4 bases, with 13 bases between them. There are 13 residues in the CDR3. The CDR3 sequence is CASMGRAFYGYTF. In nucleotides, the CDR3 is TGTGCCAGCATGGGGAGGGCCTTCTATGGCTACACCTTC.

The chain links TRBV6-4 to TRBJ2-2, with 8 bases lining up with TRBD1. The germline gives CDR1 MRHNA, CDR2 SNTAGT. V lost 3 bases and J lost 5; bases outside the gene matches: 5. The CDR3 spans 15 residues. The CDR3 nucleotides read TGTGCCAGCAGTGAGGACAGGGCGGGGACCGGGGAGCTGTTTTTT. Translating it yields CASSEDRAGTGELFF.

This clone was observed once. The chain uses TRBV2 and TRBJ1-1, with a possible D match to TRBD1 (6 bases). Germline V CDR1 and CDR2: SNHLY, FYNNEI. V was clipped by 7 bases and J by 6 bases, with 18 bases between them. This CDR3 has 14 amino acids. CDR3 bases: TGTGCCAGCATACCCGCTAGGGGGGGATCTGAAGCTTTCTTT. It translates to CASIPARGGSEAFF.

V is TRBV29-1 and J is TRBJ2-1; no clear D gene. V shed 4 bases and J shed 6 bases, with 4 bases lying between them. Germline values: CDR1 SQVTM, CDR2 ANQGSEA. CDR3 length: 10 amino acids. DNA of the CDR3: TGCAGCGTTGTCGTCAATGAGCAGTTCTTC. Protein sequence: CSVVVNEQFF.

This clone showed up just a few times. The chain has TRBV30 and TRBJ1-1, with TRBD1 matching over 10 bases. With V trimmed by 1 base and J by 4 bases, 12 bases remained unmatched. The length of the CDR3 is 17 residues. Germline CDR1 is GTSNPN and CDR2 is SVGIG (reference sequence). The CDR3 DNA reads TGTGCCTGGAGTGGACGGGACAGGGGCCGCGAATCCACTGAAGCTTTCTTT. Protein: CAWSGRDRGRESTEAFF.

The chain couples TRBV4-3 to TRBJ1-4, with a possible D match to TRBD1 (5 bases). Germline V gene sequence: CDR1 LGHNA, CDR2 YSLEER. Deletions cut 1 base from V and 8 bases from J, with 14 bases between. The CDR3 extends over 15 amino acids. The CDR3 DNA is TGCGCCAGCAGCCAAGGGTCACAGGCCCTCGAAAAACTGTTTTTT. This translates into CASSQGSQALEKLFF.

The V and J genes are TRBV11-1 and TRBJ2-1, with 7 bases that match TRBD1. This CDR3 has 15 amino acids. V was clipped by 5 bases and J by 6 bases; unmatched bases: 10. Germline CDR1 and CDR2: SGHAT and FQDESV (reference sequence). The CDR3 region is CASSPEERQGNEQFF. CDR3 DNA: TGTGCCAGCAGCCCCGAAGAACGACAGGGCAATGAGCAGTTCTTC.

V usage is TRBV6-5 and J usage is TRBJ1-2; possible D gene TRBD1, 5 bases. The germline V gene encodes CDR1 MNHEY and CDR2 SVGAGI. This CDR3 region has 14 residues. V lost 4 bases and J lost 3, with 12 bases in between. The CDR3 loop is CASSSLDRHYGYTF. The CDR3 DNA reads as TGTGCCAGCAGTTCCCTAGACAGACACTATGGCTACACCTTC.

Points on this clone: The same CDR3 is also encoded by other DNA sequences in this sample. The CDR3 DNA is TGTGCCACCAGCAGAGGCCAAGGGGGCTATGGCTACACCTTC. This codes for CATSRGQGGYGYTF. This chain connects TRBV15 to TRBJ1-2, with a possible D match to TRBD1 (6 bases). CDR1 is LNHNV, CDR2 YYDKDF, per germline (reference sequence). Trimming took off 1 base at V and 4 bases at J, with 10 bases between the two ends. The CDR3 loop spans 14 amino acids.

The chain carries TRBV29-1 and TRBJ1-2; 10 positions match TRBD1. CDR3 length: 13 residues. The ends lost 8 bases at V and 4 bases at J; junction bases unmatched: 7. The V gene's germline CDR1 is SQVTM and CDR2 ANQGSEA. CDR3 coding DNA: TGCAGCACCCGACAGGGGGCCTCCTATGGCTACACCTTC. Translated, it gives CSTRQGASYGYTF.

In this sample, this clone turned up a few times. The rearrangement joins TRBV7-9 to TRBJ1-1, with 11 bases aligning to TRBD1. J was trimmed by 5 bases and V by 5 bases; bases with no gene match: 10. Germline V CDR1 and CDR2: SEHNR, FQNEAQ (reference sequence). This CDR3 comprises 16 residues. CDR3 loop: CASSLSGGTGGTEAFF. DNA of the CDR3: TGTGCCAGCAGCCTAAGTGGAGGGACAGGGGGAACTGAAGCTTTCTTT.

This chain connects TRBV2 to TRBJ1-4; D is perhaps TRBD1 (5 bases). Between the trimmed V and J ends, which lost 6 bases and 3 bases, there was a span of 11 bases. This CDR3 has 14 amino acids. Germline V CDR1 and CDR2: SNHLY, FYNNEI. DNA for the CDR3: TGTGCCAGCAGACCGGGACTTTCTAATGAAAAACTGTTTTTT. This gives the protein CASRPGLSNEKLFF.

The sample holds one count of this clone. V usage is TRBV15 and J usage is TRBJ2-1; no clear D gene. CDR3 length: 15 amino acids. Germline CDR1 LNHNV, CDR2 YYDKDF (reference sequence). The V gene lost 5 bases and the J gene lost 5 bases, with 16 bases spanning the gap. The CDR3 coding sequence is TGTGCCACCAGCCTAGAAGGCTCTAGAAACAATGAGCAGTTCTTC. Amino acids: CATSLEGSRNNEQFF.

The chain joins TRBV6-4 to TRBJ2-1, with TRBD1 matching over 7 bases. The germline gives CDR1 MRHNA, CDR2 SNTAGT. Unmatched junction bases numbered 5, after V lost 0 bases and J lost 6 bases. This CDR3 contains 15 residues. The chain's CDR3 is CASSDSGAGGNEQFF. The CDR3 coding sequence is TGTGCCAGCAGTGACTCAGGGGCAGGGGGCAATGAGCAGTTCTTC.

V and J are TRBV12-3 or TRBV12-4 and TRBJ1-4; tentative D call: TRBD1 (5 bases). Trimming shortened V by 7 bases and J by 10 bases, and 10 bases separated the two germline ends. The CDR3 sequence is 11 residues long. DNA for the CDR3: TGTGCCAGCACTAGGGGAGGAAAACTGTTTTTT. Encoded protein: CASTRGGKLFF.

This chain connects TRBV6-2 or TRBV6-3 to TRBJ1-2; 9 bases map to TRBD1. The length of the CDR3 is 14 residues. Germline values: CDR1 MNHEY, CDR2 SVGEGT. The J segment lost 8 bases and the V segment lost 5 bases, leaving 9 bases of the junction unmatched. The CDR3 sequence is CASSIPDRGRGYTF. The CDR3 bases are TGTGCCAGCAGTATCCCGGACAGGGGCCGGGGCTACACCTTC.

J is TRBJ2-1 and V is TRBV4-1; 7 nucleotides align to TRBD1. With V trimmed by 4 bases and J by 10 bases, 22 bases remained unmatched. CDR3 length equals 18 residues. The germline V gene encodes CDR1 MGHRA and CDR2 YSYEKL. CDR3 in amino acids: CASSLHPLTGITYYEQFF. The CDR3 nucleotides read TGCGCCAGCAGCCTCCATCCCCTGACAGGGATAACGTATTACGAGCAGTTCTTC.

The chain couples TRBV7-8 to TRBJ1-5; TRBD1 matches 8 bases. The germline CDR1 and CDR2 sequences are SGHVS and FQNEAQ. The CDR3 is made up of 16 amino acids. The V gene end was trimmed by 5 bases and the J gene end by 5 bases; junction bases not matched to a gene: 11. The CDR3 loop is CASSIRTGLIHQPQHF. DNA for the CDR3: TGTGCCAGCAGCATCCGGACAGGGTTAATTCATCAGCCCCAGCATTTT.

J is TRBJ2-1 and V is TRBV6-2 or TRBV6-3; TRBD1 aligns across 8 bases. The ends lost 4 bases at V and 4 bases at J; junction bases unmatched: 9. Germline CDR1 MNHEY, CDR2 SVGEGT. CDR3 length equals 16 residues. The CDR3 region has the DNA TGTGCCAGCAGTTCCACCGACAGGGGACGTTACAATGAGCAGTTCTTC. This translates into CASSSTDRGRYNEQFF.

This clone appeared a single time. The V call is TRBV3-1 (or the pseudogene TRBV3-2), the J call TRBJ1-1, with 7 nucleotides matching TRBD1. Germline loops: CDR1 LGHDT, CDR2 YNNKEL (reference sequence). With V trimmed by 7 bases and J by 1 base, 6 bases remained unmatched. CDR3 length: 14 amino acids. This chain's CDR3 is CASNSGTANTEAFF. Written as DNA, the CDR3 is TGTGCCAGCAATTCCGGGACAGCGAACACTGAAGCTTTCTTT.

The chain recombines TRBV7-3 with TRBJ2-2; TRBD2 might be the D (6 bases). Deletions cut 1 base from V and 8 bases from J, with 8 bases between. Germline CDR1 reads SGHTA; CDR2 reads FQGTGA. The CDR3 sequence is 13 residues long. The CDR3 sequence is CASSLIGSGELFF. Here the CDR3 DNA reads TGTGCCAGCAGCTTAATCGGGAGTGGGGAGCTGTTTTTT. The full variable domain, its missing parts supplied by reference TRBV7-3 and TRBJ2-2, is GAGVSQTPSNKVTEKGKYVELRCDPISGHTALYWYRQSLGQGPEFLIYFQGTGAADDSGLPNDRFFAVRPEGSVSTLKIQRTERGDSAVYLCASSLIGSGELFFGEGSRLTVL.

This chain connects TRBV6-1 to TRBJ1-2; the match to TRBD1 covers 7 bases. The germline CDR1 and CDR2 sequences are MNHNS and SASEGT. With 2 bases clipped from V and 8 bases from J, the junction kept 11 bases outside the gene matches. The length of the CDR3 is 15 residues. The CDR3 protein is CASSEKARQGNGYTF. The CDR3 DNA is TGTGCCAGCAGTGAAAAGGCGAGACAGGGCAACGGCTACACCTTC.

The V call is TRBV29-1, the J call TRBJ1-2; 8 positions match TRBD1. The germline V gene has CDR1 SQVTM and CDR2 ANQGSEA. CDR3 length: 13 amino acids. Trimming at V came to 7 bases and at J to 3 bases, leaving 7 bases not matched to a gene. The CDR3 sequence is CSAPGQDDYGYTF. CDR3 coding DNA: TGCAGCGCTCCGGGACAGGACGACTATGGCTACACCTTC.

The chain is built from TRBV12-3 or TRBV12-4 and TRBJ1-1; D call uncertain. Trimming cost V 8 bases and J 1 base, with 8 bases left between them. The CDR3 is 12 amino acids. Here the CDR3 DNA reads TGTGCCAGCGGGCGCAGGAACACTGAAGCTTTCTTT. Translation: CASGRRNTEAFF.

The rearrangement links TRBV14 to TRBJ2-2; 8 positions agree with TRBD2. Looked up from germline, CDR1 is SGHDN and CDR2 is FVKESK. The CDR3 is 15 residues long. Unmatched junction bases numbered 5, after V lost 3 bases and J lost 5 bases. CDR3 DNA: TGTGCCAGCAGCCACATCCGGGGGGGGACCGGGGAGCTGTTTTTT. Translating it yields CASSHIRGGTGELFF.

This chain links TRBV4-3 with TRBJ1-6; a possible D gene is TRBD1 (5 bases). Between the trimmed V and J ends, which lost 5 bases and 9 bases, there was a span of 20 bases. This CDR3 has 16 amino acids. The germline CDR1 and CDR2 sequences are LGHNA and YSLEER. The CDR3 protein is CASSAGNSLSGSPLHF. The CDR3 DNA reads TGCGCCAGCAGCGCAGGGAATTCTCTTAGTGGTTCACCCCTCCACTTT.